This TCR beta chain was captured in a study of long-term antiretroviral therapy in people with HIV. Study details: The oldest samples precede the 2015 immediate-ART recommendation by about a decade. General study findings and limits: Blood in the study was drawn between the mid-2000s and the late 2010s, possibly under older ART regimens, which may be less effective than current ones.

Samples held about 0.95-11 million cryopreserved PBMC before DNA extraction. In the case of this clone: The target antigen is unknown.

Trimming cost V 6 bases and J 1 base, with 15 bases left between them. The germline V gene has CDR1 MNHEY and CDR2 SVGAGI. The CDR3 runs to 15 residues. Researchers report immunoSEQ v3.0 was run at survey level. The protocol was immunoSEQ multiplex PCR, while the TCRdb copy is restricted to in-frame clones and leaves out a portion. Of some 17,000 clones in the sample, approximately 90% were seen once. This rearrangement joins TRBV6-5 to TRBJ2-5; no reliable D call. The origin of this receptor is a man between 50 and 59 years old with HIV. The sequencing used unsorted PBMCs, collected 6.9 years after starting antiretroviral therapy. CDR3 nucleotide sequence: TGTGCCAGCAGCGAATCCCTGGTAACCCAAGAGACCCAGTACTTC. This encodes CASSESLVTQETQYF.